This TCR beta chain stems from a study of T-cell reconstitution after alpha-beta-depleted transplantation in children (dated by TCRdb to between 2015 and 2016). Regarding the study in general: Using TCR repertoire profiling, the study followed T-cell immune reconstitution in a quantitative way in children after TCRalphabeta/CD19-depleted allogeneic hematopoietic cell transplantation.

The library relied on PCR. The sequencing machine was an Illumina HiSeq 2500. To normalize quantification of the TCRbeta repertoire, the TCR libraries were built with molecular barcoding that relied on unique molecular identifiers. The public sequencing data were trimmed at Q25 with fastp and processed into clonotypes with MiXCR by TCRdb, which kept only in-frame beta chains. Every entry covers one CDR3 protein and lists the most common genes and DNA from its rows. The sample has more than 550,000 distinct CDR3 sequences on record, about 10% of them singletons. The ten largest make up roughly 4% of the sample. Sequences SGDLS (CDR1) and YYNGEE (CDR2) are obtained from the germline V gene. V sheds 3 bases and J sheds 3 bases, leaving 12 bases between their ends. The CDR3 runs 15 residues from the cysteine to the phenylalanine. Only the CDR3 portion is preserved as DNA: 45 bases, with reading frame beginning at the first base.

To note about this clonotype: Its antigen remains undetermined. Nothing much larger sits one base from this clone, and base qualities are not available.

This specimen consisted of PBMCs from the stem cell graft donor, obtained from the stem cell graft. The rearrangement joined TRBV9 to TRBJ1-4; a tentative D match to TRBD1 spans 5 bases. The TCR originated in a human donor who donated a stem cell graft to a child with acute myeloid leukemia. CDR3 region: CASSAGLRSNEKLFF. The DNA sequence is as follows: TGTGCCAGCAGCGCAGGGTTAAGGTCTAATGAAAAACTGTTTTTT.